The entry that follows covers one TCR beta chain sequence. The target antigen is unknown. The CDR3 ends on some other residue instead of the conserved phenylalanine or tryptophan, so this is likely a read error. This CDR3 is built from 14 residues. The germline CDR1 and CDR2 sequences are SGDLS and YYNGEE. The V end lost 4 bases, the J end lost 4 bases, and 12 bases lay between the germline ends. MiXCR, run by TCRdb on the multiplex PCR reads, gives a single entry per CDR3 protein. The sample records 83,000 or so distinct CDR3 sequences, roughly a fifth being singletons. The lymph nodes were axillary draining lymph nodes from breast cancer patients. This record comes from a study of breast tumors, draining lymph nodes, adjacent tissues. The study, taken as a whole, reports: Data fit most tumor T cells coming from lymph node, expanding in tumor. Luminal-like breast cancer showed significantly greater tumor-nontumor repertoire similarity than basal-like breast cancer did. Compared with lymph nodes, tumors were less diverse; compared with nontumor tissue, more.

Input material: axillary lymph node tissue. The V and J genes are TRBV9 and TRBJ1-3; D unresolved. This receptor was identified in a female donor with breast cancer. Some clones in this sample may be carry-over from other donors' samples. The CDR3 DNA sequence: TGTGCCAGCAGCCTCTCCGGGATCGGAAACACCATATATCTC. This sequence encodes CASSLSGIGNTIYL.